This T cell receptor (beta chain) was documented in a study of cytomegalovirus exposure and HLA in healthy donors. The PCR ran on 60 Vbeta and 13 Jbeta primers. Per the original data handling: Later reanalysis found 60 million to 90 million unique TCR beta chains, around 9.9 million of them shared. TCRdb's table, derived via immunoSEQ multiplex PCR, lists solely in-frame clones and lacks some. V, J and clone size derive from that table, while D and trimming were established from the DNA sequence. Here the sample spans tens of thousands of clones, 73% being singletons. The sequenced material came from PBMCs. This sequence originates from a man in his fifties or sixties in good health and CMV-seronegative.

This CDR3 reads CASSYGLSTDTQYF. In DNA, the CDR3 is TGTGCCAGCAGTTACGGACTTAGCACAGATACGCAGTATTTT. This chain links TRBV5-4 with TRBJ2-3; D might be TRBD2 (5 bases). V gave up 5 bases and J gave up 0 bases, with 10 bases separating them. The CDR3 has 14 amino acids. Germline CDR1 and CDR2: SGHNT and YYREEE (reference sequence). Variable domain in full (rest from reference TRBV5-4 and TRBJ2-3): ETGVTQSPTHLIKTRGQQVTLRCSSQSGHNTVSWYQQALGQGPQFIFQYYREEENGRGNFPPRFSGLQFPNYSSELNVNALELDDSALYLCASSYGLSTDTQYFGPGTRLTVL.